This is a list of T cell receptor beta chains from one sample in a study of cytomegalovirus exposure and HLA in healthy donors. This table comes from immunoSEQ multiplex PCR, and its TCRdb copy is limited to in-frame clones, with some not included. This sample has over 50,000 clones, with more than 65% found just once. The material sequenced was PBMCs. All receptors come from a man aged 35-49 years in good health and CMV-seropositive. The CDR3 runs from the conserved cysteine through the conserved F or W. A D gene is named only where the DNA matches it firmly. Where a row states a size, it is once, few, many or the class of an expanded clone; other rows omit it.

v_gene: TRBV6-1; j_gene: TRBJ1-1; d_gene: TRBD1; abundance: once; CDR3aa: CASSPGQGRNTEAFF; CDR3nt: TGTGCCAGCAGTCCGGGACAGGGGAGGAACACTGAAGCTTTCTTT
v_gene: TRBV5-6; j_gene: TRBJ1-1; d_gene: NA; abundance: NA; CDR3aa: CASSLFSRLTFLNTEAFF; CDR3nt: TGTGCCAGCAGCTTGTTCTCCAGGTTAACTTTCCTGAACACTGAAGCTTTCTTT
v_gene: TRBV5-4; j_gene: TRBJ2-5; d_gene: TRBD1; abundance: NA; CDR3aa: CASSLDRGQETQYF; CDR3nt: TGTGCCAGCAGCTTGGACAGGGGGCAAGAGACCCAGTACTTC
v_gene: TRBV2; j_gene: TRBJ2-5; d_gene: NA; abundance: NA; CDR3aa: CASSEIGGKGETQYF; CDR3nt: TGTGCCAGCAGTGAAATTGGGGGGAAGGGGGAGACCCAGTACTTC
v_gene: TRBV19; j_gene: TRBJ1-1; d_gene: NA; abundance: few; CDR3aa: CASSVKGDTEAFF; CDR3nt: TGTGCCAGTAGTGTGAAAGGGGACACTGAAGCTTTCTTT
v_gene: TRBV5-4; j_gene: TRBJ2-1; d_gene: NA; abundance: NA; CDR3aa: CASSLSEAEDEQFF; CDR3nt: TGTGCCAGCAGCTTGAGCGAAGCTGAGGATGAGCAGTTCTTC
v_gene: TRBV7-3; j_gene: TRBJ1-4; d_gene: NA; abundance: NA; CDR3aa: CASSPGGAEKLFF; CDR3nt: TGTGCCAGCAGCCCCGGAGGGGCGGAAAAACTGTTTTTT
v_gene: TRBV9; j_gene: TRBJ1-3; d_gene: NA; abundance: NA; CDR3aa: CASSVATGNTIYF; CDR3nt: TGTGCCAGCAGCGTAGCAACTGGAAACACCATATATTTT
v_gene: TRBV9; j_gene: TRBJ2-1; d_gene: NA; abundance: NA; CDR3aa: CASSVGGTISYNEQFF; CDR3nt: TGTGCCAGCAGCGTAGGGGGGACAATCTCCTACAATGAGCAGTTCTTC
v_gene: TRBV27; j_gene: TRBJ2-5; d_gene: NA; abundance: once; CDR3aa: CASSFLGRGETQYF; CDR3nt: TGTGCCAGCAGTTTTTTGGGAAGGGGAGAGACCCAGTACTTC